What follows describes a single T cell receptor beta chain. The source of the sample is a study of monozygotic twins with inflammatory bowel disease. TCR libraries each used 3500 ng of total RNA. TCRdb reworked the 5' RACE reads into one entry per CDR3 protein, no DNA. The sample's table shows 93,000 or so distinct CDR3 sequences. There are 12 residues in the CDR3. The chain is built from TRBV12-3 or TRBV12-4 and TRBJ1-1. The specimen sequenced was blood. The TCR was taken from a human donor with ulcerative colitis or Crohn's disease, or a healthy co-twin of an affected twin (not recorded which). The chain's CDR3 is CASSLIGTEAFF.